The clone carrying this TCR beta chain was counted a single time. Sequencing was performed with immunoSEQ multiplex PCR; in TCRdb, only in-frame clones are kept and a portion is missing. This repertoire shows 150,000 or so clones, approximately 86% found once; its top ten account for around 5.1%. The CDR3 consists of 16 residues. V trimming: 3 bases; J trimming: 4 bases; junction bases outside the gene matches: 6. CDR1 is MNHNS and CDR2 is SASEGT in the germline V gene. The sample originates from a study of lymphopenia after photon versus proton radiotherapy. This specimen was peripheral blood, taken from a patient treated with photon-based radiotherapy. The TCR originated in a man aged 45-60 years with gastric cancer. V usage is TRBV6-1 and J usage is TRBJ2-1; TRBD1 matches 10 bases. The CDR3 loop is CASSELDRGQYNEQFF. For the CDR3, the DNA is TGTGCCAGCAGTGAGCTCGACAGGGGGCAGTACAATGAGCAGTTCTTC.